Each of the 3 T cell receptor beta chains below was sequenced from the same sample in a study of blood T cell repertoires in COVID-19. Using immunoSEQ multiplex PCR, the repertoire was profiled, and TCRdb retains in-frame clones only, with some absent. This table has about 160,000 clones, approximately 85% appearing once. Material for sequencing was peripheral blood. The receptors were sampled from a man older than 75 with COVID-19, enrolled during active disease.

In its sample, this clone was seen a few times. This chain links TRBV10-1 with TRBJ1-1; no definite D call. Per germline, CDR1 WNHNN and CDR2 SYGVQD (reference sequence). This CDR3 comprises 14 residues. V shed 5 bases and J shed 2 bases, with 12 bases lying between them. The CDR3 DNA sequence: TGCGCCAGCAGTATTTCGGTCGGTAACACTGAAGCTTTCTTT. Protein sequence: CASSISVGNTEAFF.

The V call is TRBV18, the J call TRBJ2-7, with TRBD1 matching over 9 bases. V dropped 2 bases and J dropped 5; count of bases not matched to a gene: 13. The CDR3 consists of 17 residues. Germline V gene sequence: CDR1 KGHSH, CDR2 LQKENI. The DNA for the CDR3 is TGTGCCAGCTCACCAGGACAGGGGCTGGAACCTCGAGACGAGCAGTACTTC. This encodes CASSPGQGLEPRDEQYF.

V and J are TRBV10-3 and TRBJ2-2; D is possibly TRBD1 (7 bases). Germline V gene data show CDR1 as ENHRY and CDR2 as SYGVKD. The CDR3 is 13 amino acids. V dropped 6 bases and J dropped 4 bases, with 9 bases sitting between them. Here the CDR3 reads CAIRQGGTGELFF. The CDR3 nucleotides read TGTGCCATCAGGCAGGGGGGCACCGGGGAGCTGTTTTTT.